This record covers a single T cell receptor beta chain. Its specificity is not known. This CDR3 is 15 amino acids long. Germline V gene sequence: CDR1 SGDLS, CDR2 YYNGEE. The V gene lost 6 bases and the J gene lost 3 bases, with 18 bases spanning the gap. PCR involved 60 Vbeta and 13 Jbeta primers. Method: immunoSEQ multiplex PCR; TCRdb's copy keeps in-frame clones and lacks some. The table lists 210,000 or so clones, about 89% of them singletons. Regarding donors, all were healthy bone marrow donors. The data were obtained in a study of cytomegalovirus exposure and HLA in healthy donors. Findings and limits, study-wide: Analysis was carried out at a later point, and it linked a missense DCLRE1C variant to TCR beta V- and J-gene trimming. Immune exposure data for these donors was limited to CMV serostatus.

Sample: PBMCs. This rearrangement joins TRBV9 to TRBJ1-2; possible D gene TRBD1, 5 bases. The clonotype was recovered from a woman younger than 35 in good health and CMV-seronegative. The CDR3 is CASTGGEYEHYGYTF. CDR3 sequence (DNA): TGTGCCAGCACCGGAGGGGAGTACGAGCACTATGGCTACACCTTC. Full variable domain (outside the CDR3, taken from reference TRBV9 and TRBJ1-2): DSGVTQTPKHLITATGQRVTLRCSPRSGDLSVYWYQQSLDQGLQFLIQYYNGEERAKGNILERFSAQQFPDLHSELNLSSLELGDSALYFCASTGGEYEHYGYTFGSGTRLTVV.